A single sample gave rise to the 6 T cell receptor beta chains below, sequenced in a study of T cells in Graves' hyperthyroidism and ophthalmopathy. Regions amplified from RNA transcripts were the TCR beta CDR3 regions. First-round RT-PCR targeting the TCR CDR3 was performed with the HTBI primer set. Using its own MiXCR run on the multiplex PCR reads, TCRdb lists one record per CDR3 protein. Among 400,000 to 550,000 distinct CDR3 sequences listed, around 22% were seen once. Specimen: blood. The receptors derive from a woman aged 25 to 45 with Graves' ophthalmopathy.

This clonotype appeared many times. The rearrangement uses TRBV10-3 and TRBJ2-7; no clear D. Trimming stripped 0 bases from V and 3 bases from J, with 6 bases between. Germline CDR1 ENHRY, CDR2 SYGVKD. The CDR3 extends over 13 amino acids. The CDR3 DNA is TGTGCCATCAGTGAGTCGGAATACTACGAGCAGTACTTC. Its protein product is CAISESEYYEQYF.

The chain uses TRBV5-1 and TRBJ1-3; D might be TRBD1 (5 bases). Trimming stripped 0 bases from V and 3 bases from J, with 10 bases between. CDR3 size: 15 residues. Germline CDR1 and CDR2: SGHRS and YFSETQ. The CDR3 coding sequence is TGCGCCAGCAGCTTGGAGGCAGGGAGTGGAAACACCATATATTTT. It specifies CASSLEAGSGNTIYF.

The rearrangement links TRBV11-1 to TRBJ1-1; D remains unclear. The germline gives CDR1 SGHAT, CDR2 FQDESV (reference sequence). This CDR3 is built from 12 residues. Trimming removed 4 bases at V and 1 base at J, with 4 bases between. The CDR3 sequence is CASSYENTEAFF. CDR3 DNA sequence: TGTGCCAGCAGCTATGAGAACACTGAAGCTTTCTTT.

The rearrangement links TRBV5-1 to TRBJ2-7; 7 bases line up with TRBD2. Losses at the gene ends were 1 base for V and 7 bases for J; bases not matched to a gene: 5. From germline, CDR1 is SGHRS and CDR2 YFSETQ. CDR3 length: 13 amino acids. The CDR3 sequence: CASSLTQAGEQYF. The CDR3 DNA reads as TGCGCCAGCAGCTTGACTCAAGCGGGGGAGCAGTACTTC.

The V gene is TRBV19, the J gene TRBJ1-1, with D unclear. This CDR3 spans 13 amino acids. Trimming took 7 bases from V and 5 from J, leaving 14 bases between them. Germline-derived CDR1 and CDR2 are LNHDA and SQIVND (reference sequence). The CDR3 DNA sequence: TGTGCCAGTAACGGCGGTGTGATAACTGAAGCTTTCTTT. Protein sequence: CASNGGVITEAFF.

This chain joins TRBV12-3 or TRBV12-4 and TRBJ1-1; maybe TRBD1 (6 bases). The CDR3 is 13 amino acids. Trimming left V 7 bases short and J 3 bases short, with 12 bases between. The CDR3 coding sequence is TGTGCCAGCACCCAGGACAGCTACACTGAAGCTTTCTTT. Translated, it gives CASTQDSYTEAFF.